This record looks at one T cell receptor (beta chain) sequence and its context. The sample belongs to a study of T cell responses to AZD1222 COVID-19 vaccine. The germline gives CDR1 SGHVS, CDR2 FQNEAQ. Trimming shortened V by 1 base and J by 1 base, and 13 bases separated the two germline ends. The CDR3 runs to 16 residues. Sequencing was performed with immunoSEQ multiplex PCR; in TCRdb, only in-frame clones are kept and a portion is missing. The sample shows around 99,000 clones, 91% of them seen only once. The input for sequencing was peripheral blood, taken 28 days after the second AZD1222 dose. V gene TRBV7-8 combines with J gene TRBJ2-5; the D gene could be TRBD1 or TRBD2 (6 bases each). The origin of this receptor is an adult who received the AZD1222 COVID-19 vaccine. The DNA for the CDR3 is TGTGCCAGCAGCTTAGTGGGGGGCAGGGGCCAAGAGACCCAGTACTTC. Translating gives CASSLVGGRGQETQYF.